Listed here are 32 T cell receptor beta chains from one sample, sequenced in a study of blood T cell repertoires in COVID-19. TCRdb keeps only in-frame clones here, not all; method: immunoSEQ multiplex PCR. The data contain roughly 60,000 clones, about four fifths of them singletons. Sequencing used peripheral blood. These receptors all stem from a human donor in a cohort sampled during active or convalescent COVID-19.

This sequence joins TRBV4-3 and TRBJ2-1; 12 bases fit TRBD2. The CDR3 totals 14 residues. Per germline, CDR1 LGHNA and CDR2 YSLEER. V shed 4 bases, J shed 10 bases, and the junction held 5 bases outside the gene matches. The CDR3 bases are TGCGCCAGCAGCCCGCTAGCGGGGGGGGGAGAGCAGTTCTTC. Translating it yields CASSPLAGGGEQFF.

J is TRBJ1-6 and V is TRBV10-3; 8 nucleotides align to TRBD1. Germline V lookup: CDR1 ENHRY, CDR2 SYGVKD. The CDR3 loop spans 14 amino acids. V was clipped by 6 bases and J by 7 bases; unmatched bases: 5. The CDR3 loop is CAIRGTGYNSPLHF. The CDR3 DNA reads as TGTGCCATCAGGGGGACAGGATACAATTCACCCCTCCACTTT.

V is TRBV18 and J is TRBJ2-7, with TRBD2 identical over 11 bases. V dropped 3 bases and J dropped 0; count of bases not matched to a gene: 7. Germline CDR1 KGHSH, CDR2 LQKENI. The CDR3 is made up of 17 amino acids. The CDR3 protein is CASSPSGLAGASYEQYF. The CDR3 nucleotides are TGTGCCAGCTCACCGTCCGGACTAGCGGGTGCCTCCTACGAGCAGTACTTC.

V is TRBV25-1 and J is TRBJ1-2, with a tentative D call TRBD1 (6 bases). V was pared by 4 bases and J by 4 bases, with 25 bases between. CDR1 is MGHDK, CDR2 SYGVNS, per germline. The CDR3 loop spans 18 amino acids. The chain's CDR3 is CASSAHPLGGAGLYGYTF. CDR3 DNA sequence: TGTGCCAGCAGTGCACACCCCCTGGGGGGGGCCGGCCTCTATGGCTACACCTTC.

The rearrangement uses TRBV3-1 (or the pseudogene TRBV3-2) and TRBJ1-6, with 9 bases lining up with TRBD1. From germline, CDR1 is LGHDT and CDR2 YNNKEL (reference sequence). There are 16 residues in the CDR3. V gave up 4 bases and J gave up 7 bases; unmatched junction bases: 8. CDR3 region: CASSRKPGQGNSPLHF. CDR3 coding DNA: TGTGCCAGCAGCCGCAAACCGGGACAGGGCAATTCACCCCTCCACTTT.

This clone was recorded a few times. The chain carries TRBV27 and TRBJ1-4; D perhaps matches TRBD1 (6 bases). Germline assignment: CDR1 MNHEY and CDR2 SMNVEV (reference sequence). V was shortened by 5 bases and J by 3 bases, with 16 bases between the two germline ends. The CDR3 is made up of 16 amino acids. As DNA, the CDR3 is TGTGCCAGCAGTACTAAACTCCGGACAGCTAATGAAAAACTGTTTTTT. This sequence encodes CASSTKLRTANEKLFF.

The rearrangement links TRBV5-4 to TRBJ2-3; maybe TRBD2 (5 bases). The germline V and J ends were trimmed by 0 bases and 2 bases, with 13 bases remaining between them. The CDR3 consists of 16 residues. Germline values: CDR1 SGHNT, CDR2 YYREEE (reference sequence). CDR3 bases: TGTGCCAGCAGCTTGGCAGGAGGTCAGTTCACAGATACGCAGTATTTT. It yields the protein CASSLAGGQFTDTQYF.

CDR3 protein: CASSFTPGETTGELFF. The DNA for the CDR3 is TGCGCCAGCAGCTTCACCCCAGGGGAGACCACCGGGGAGCTGTTTTTT. The chain joins TRBV5-1 to TRBJ2-2; weak D call: TRBD1 (6 bases). In germline, CDR1 is SGHRS, CDR2 YFSETQ. V lost 2 bases and J lost 4, with 15 bases in between. The CDR3 spans 16 residues.

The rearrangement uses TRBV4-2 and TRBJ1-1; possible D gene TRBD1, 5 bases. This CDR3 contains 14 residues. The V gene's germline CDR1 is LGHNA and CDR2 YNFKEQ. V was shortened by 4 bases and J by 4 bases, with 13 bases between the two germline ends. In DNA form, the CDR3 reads TGTGCCAGCAGCCGGGGACTGGGGCGCACTGAAGCTTTCTTT. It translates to CASSRGLGRTEAFF.

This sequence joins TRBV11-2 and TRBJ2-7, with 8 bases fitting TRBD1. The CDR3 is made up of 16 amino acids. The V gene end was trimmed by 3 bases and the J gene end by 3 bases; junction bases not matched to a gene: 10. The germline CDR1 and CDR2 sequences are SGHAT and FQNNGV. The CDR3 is CASSLAPLTGDYEQYF. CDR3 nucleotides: TGTGCCAGCAGCTTGGCTCCGCTGACAGGGGACTACGAGCAGTACTTC. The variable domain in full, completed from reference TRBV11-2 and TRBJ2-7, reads EAGVAQSPRYKIIEKRQSVAFWCNPISGHATLYWYQQILGQGPKLLIQFQNNGVVDDSQLPKDRFSAERLKGVDSTLKIQPAKLEDSAVYLCASSLAPLTGDYEQYFGPGTRLTVT.

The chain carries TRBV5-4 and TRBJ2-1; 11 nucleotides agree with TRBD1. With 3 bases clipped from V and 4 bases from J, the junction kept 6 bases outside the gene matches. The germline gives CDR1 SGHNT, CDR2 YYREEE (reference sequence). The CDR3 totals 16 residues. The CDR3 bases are TGTGCCAGCAGCTCCAGGACAGGGGGCGTATACAATGAGCAGTTCTTC. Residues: CASSSRTGGVYNEQFF.

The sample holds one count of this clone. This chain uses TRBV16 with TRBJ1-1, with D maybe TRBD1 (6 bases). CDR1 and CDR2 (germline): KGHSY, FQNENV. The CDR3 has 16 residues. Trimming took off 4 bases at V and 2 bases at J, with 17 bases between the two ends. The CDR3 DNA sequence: TGTGCCAGCAGCCCTCAGGTGGACAGACTAAACACTGAAGCTTTCTTT. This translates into CASSPQVDRLNTEAFF.

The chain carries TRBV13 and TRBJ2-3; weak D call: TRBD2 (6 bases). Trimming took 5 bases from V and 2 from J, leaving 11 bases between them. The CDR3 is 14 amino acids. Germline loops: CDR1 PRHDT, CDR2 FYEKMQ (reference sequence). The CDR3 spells CASSPRDFTDTQYF. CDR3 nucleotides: TGTGCCAGCAGCCCCCGGGACTTCACAGATACGCAGTATTTT.

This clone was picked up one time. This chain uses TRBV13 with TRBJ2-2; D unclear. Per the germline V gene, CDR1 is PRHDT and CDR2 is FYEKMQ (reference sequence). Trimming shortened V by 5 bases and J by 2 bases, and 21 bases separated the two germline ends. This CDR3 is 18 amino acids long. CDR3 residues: CASSRSLTGPTNTGELFF. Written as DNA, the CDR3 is TGTGCCAGCAGCCGATCCCTGACCGGTCCGACTAACACCGGGGAGCTGTTTTTT.

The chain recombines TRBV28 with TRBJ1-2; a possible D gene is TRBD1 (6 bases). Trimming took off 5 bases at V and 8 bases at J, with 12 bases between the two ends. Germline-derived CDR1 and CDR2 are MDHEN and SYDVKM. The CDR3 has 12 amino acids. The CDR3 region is CASSGQIAGYTF. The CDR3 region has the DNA TGTGCCAGCAGTGGACAGATAGCAGGCTACACCTTC.

The CDR3 protein is CASSLAENEQFF. In nucleotides, the CDR3 is TGTGCCAGCAGCTTAGCGGAGAATGAGCAGTTCTTC. The genes are TRBV7-9 and TRBJ2-1; no clear D gene. Trimming shortened V by 0 bases and J by 7 bases, and 4 bases separated the two germline ends. The CDR3 is made up of 12 amino acids. Germline CDR1 is SEHNR and CDR2 is FQNEAQ (reference sequence).

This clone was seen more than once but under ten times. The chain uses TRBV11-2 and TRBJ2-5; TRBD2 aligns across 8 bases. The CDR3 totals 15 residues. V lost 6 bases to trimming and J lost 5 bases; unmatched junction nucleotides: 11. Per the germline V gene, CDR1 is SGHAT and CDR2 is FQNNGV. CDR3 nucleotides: TGTGCCAGCAGGACCCTAGCGGGCCGGCTGGAGACCCAGTACTTC. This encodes CASRTLAGRLETQYF.

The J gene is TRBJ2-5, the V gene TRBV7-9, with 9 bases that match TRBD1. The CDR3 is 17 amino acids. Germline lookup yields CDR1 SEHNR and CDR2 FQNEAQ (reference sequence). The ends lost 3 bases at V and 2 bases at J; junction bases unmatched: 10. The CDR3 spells CASSFSIGQGKQETQYF. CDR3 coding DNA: TGTGCCAGCAGCTTTTCAATAGGACAGGGGAAGCAAGAGACCCAGTACTTC.

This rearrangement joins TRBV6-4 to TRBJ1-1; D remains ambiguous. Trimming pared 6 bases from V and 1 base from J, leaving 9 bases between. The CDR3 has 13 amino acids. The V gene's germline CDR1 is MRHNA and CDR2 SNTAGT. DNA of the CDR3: TGTGCCAGCAGCGTTAGAGGGAACACTGAAGCTTTCTTT. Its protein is CASSVRGNTEAFF.

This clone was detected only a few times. The CDR3, as DNA: TGTGCCAGCAGCTTGAGGCGGGGGGGATCTGAGCAGTTCTTC. Its translation: CASSLRRGGSEQFF. The V call is TRBV11-1, the J call TRBJ2-1; the match to TRBD2 covers 9 bases. CDR3 length equals 14 residues. Germline V gene lookup returns CDR1 SGHAT and CDR2 FQDESV (reference sequence). V was pared by 3 bases and J by 9 bases, with 6 bases of the junction left unmatched.

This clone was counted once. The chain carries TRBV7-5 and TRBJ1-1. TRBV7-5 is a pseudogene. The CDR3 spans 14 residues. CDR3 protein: CARSLGGANTEAFF. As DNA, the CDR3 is TGTGCCAGAAGCTTAGGGGGAGCGAACACTGAAGCTTTCTTT.

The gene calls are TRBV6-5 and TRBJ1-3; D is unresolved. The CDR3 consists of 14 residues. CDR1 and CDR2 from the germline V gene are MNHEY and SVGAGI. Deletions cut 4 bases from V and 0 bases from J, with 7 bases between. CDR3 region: CASSFRYSGNTIYF. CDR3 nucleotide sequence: TGTGCCAGCAGTTTCCGGTACTCTGGAAACACCATATATTTT.

CDR3 DNA: TGTGCCAGCAGGGATCGACAGGTCGCGAACACCGGGGAGCTGTTTTTT. It translates to CASRDRQVANTGELFF. This chain uses TRBV5-8 with TRBJ2-2; weak D call: TRBD1 (6 bases). There are 16 residues in the CDR3. V was cut by 5 bases and J by 0 bases, with 14 bases left in between. Per the germline V gene, CDR1 is SGHTS and CDR2 is YDEGEE.

The CDR3, as DNA: TGTGCCAGCAGTTGGACAGGGGGGAGTGGGGAGACCCAGTACTTC. It translates to CASSWTGGSGETQYF. J is TRBJ2-5 and V is TRBV6-5, with TRBD1 identical over 10 bases. V lost 4 bases to trimming and J lost 5 bases; unmatched junction nucleotides: 7. The germline gives CDR1 MNHEY, CDR2 SVGAGI. This CDR3 has 15 amino acids.

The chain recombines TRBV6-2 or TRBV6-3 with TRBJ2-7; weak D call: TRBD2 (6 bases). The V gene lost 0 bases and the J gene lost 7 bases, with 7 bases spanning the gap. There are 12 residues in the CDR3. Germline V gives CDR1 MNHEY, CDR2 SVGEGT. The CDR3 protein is CASSYSGGEQYF. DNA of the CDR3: TGTGCCAGCAGTTACTCTGGGGGGGAGCAGTACTTC.

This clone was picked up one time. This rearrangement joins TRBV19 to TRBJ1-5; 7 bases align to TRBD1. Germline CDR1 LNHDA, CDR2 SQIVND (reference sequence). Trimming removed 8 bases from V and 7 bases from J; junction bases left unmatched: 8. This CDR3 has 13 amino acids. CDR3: CASGQGVRQPQHF. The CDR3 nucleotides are TGTGCCAGTGGGCAGGGGGTAAGGCAGCCCCAGCATTTT.

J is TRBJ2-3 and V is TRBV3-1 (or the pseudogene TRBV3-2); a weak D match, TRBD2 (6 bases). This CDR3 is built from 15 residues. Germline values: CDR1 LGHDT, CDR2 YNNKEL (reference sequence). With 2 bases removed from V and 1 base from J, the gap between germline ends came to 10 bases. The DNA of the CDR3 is TGTGCCAGCAGCCAACCGGGACTGGGCACAGATACGCAGTATTTT. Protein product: CASSQPGLGTDTQYF.

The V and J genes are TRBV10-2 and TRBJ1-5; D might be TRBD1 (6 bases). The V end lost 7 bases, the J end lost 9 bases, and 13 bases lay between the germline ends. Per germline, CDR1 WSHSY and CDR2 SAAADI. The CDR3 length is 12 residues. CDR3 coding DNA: TGCGCCAGCAAGGGGGAGGGAGGGCCCCAGCATTTT. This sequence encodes CASKGEGGPQHF.

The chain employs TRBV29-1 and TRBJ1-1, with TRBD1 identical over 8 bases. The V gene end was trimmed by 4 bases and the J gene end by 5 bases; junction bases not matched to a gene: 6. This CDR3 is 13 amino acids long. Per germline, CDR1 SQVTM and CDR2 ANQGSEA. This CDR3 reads CSVGDRGGTEAFF. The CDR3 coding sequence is TGCAGCGTTGGAGACAGGGGAGGGACTGAAGCTTTCTTT.

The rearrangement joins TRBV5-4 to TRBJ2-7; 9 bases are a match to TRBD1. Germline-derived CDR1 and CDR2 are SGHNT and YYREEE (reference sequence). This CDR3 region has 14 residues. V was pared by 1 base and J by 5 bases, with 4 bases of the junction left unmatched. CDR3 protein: CASSLSGTGNEQYF. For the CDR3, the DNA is TGTGCCAGCAGCTTGTCCGGGACAGGGAACGAGCAGTACTTC.

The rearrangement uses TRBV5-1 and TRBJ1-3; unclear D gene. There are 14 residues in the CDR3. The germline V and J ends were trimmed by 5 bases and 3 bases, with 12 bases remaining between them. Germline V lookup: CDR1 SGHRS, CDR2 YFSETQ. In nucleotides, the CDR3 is TGCGCCAGCAGTCTGGCCCAGAATGGAAACACCATATATTTT. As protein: CASSLAQNGNTIYF.

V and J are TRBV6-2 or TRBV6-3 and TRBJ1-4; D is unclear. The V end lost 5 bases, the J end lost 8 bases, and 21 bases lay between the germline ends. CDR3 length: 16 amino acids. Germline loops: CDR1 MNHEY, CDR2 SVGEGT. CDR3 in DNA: TGTGCCAGCAGTAGTTTATTCGGAGGCGGTAAGGAAAAACTGTTTTTT. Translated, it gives CASSSLFGGGKEKLFF.